The clone carrying this T cell receptor beta chain was found a few times. Antigen specificity is unknown. This specimen belongs to a study of T-cell memory formation after mild COVID-19. Study as a whole: TCR clusters showed largely donor specificity. Study-wide points: Clones that contracted from day 15 to 85 were balanced CD4/CD8, while later expanders leaned CD4+. In pre-infection memory, a portion of responding clones appeared, which suggested that cross-reactive memory joined.

The CDR3 totals 18 residues. CDR1 and CDR2 (germline): LGHDT, YNNKEL (reference sequence). V trimming: 2 bases; J trimming: 3 bases; junction bases outside the gene matches: 9. 5'RACE, which relied on constant-segment primers, yielded TCR alpha and TCR beta cDNA libraries carrying sample barcodes and UMIs. TCRdb re-called the 5' RACE reads with MiXCR, one entry per CDR3 protein. This sample has around 510,000 distinct CDR3 sequences, with about 20% found just once. The sample comprised PBMCs or a T cell subset sorted from them (not recorded which). This chain links TRBV3-1 with TRBJ2-3; TRBD2 aligns across 12 bases. This clonotype was obtained from an adult woman who had mild COVID-19 (a few samples of this study predate the infection). Cell type and time point are not known. The CDR3 nucleotides are TGTGCCAGCAGCCAACCCGGACTAGCGGGGAGTGCGACAGATACGCAGTATTTT. As protein: CASSQPGLAGSATDTQYF.